The T cell receptor beta chain described here comes from a study of OX40 agonist ivuxolimab in advanced cancers. Overall study: Past anti-PD-1, anti-PD-L1 or anti-CTLA-4 therapy was accepted, and approximately 37% had received some.

CDR3 length: 13 residues. Germline CDR1 MNHNS, CDR2 SASEGT. Trimming removed 2 bases at V and 5 bases at J, with 9 bases between. This clone showed up just once. What it binds is unknown. General study results and limits: CD8+ T cells (on average) carried more expanded clones than CD4+ T cells. The study observed clonal expansion of CD4+ and CD8+ blood T cells by week 6 at 0.1 to 3.0 mg/kg. Nonresponders included some who also had low normalized T-cell clonal expansion.

Clones were read by immunoSEQ multiplex PCR, and TCRdb kept only the in-frame ones, dropping some. The data contain tens of thousands of clones, roughly 89% of them seen just once; the ten biggest clones take up approximately 30%. The sequence came from an adult with an advanced solid tumor such as melanoma, head and neck, liver or kidney cancer. This specimen consisted of CD4+ or CD8+ T cells sorted from blood, obtained in a trial of the OX40 agonist ivuxolimab. The chain combines TRBV6-1 with TRBJ1-2, with D hard to call. CDR3 nucleotide sequence: TGTGCCAGCAGTGAAAGCGGTATTTATGGCTACACCTTC. Amino acids: CASSESGIYGYTF.